Each of the 20 T cell receptor beta chains below was sequenced from the same sample in a study of T-cell memory formation after mild COVID-19. MiXCR, applied by TCRdb to the 5' RACE reads, yields one record per CDR3 protein. The repertoire holds about 430,000 distinct CDR3 sequences, with approximately 24% as singletons. Sequencing used PBMCs or a T cell subset sorted from them (not recorded which). The source of these receptors is an adult woman who had mild COVID-19 (a few samples of this study predate the infection). Cell type and time point are not known.

This chain uses TRBV6-2 or TRBV6-3 with TRBJ2-2, with 12 bases matching TRBD2. Germline lookup yields CDR1 MNHEY and CDR2 SVGEGT. The length of the CDR3 is 16 residues. With V trimmed by 7 bases and J by 5 bases, 8 bases remained unmatched. The DNA of the CDR3 is TGTGCCAGCACCCGCGTCGGGACTAGCGGGACCGGGGAGCTGTTTTTT. It translates to CASTRVGTSGTGELFF.

This clonotype was seen a few times. The rearrangement links TRBV4-2 to TRBJ2-7; D is uncertain. The CDR3 runs to 13 residues. Germline CDR1 LGHNA, CDR2 YNFKEQ. V was clipped by 1 base and J by 4 bases, with 8 bases between them. The CDR3, as DNA: TGTGCCAGCAGCCAAGTTGGGATTTACGAGCAGTACTTC. This encodes CASSQVGIYEQYF.

The table lists this clonotype with a few counts. V gene TRBV7-3 combines with J gene TRBJ2-1; D is perhaps TRBD2 (5 bases). CDR3 length: 16 residues. Germline V gene data show CDR1 as SGHTA and CDR2 as FQGTGA. The V end was cut by 1 base, the J end by 5 bases, with 15 bases between. CDR3 coding DNA: TGTGCCAGCAGCTTAATCTCACGCCGGGATAACAATGAGCAGTTCTTC. It translates to CASSLISRRDNNEQFF.

There are many counts of this clonotype. The CDR3 here is CASSWTVQETQYF. The DNA for the CDR3 is TGTGCCAGCAGCTGGACAGTCCAAGAGACCCAGTACTTC. V gene TRBV6-5 combines with J gene TRBJ2-5; possible D gene TRBD1, 6 bases. V shed 6 bases and J shed 1 base, with 9 bases lying between them. Germline V gene sequence: CDR1 MNHEY, CDR2 SVGAGI. This CDR3 has 13 amino acids.

The V gene is TRBV5-1, the J gene TRBJ1-4; 7 nucleotides line up with TRBD1. The CDR3 is made up of 15 amino acids. Germline assignment: CDR1 SGHRS and CDR2 YFSETQ. With 7 bases clipped from V and 0 bases from J, the junction kept 6 bases outside the gene matches. CDR3 coding DNA: TGCGCCAGCCGAGCCCAGGGGGCAACTAATGAAAAACTGTTTTTT. This encodes CASRAQGATNEKLFF.

The CDR3 nucleotides are TGTGCCAGCAGTTTTAGGAGGGACAGCACTGAAGCTTTCTTT. It is translated as CASSFRRDSTEAFF. V is TRBV12-3 or TRBV12-4 and J is TRBJ1-1, with TRBD1 matching 7 bases. Unmatched junction bases numbered 5, after V lost 3 bases and J lost 4 bases. The CDR3 has 14 residues.

The chain couples TRBV19 to TRBJ2-3; 9 bases agree with TRBD2. Trimming cost V 7 bases and J 4 bases; bases outside gene matches: 12. CDR3 length equals 16 residues. The germline V gene has CDR1 LNHDA and CDR2 SQIVND (reference sequence). CDR3 nucleotides: TGTGCCAGTAATCCGCGTAGCGGGAGTATCGCAGATACGCAGTATTTT. Amino acids: CASNPRSGSIADTQYF.

The chain is built from TRBV4-1 and TRBJ2-5, with D unclear. Germline V gives CDR1 MGHRA, CDR2 YSYEKL. V shed 1 base and J shed 5 bases, with 11 bases lying between them. The CDR3 is 14 amino acids. The DNA for the CDR3 is TGCGCCAGCAGCCAAGGGTATGGCGACGAGACCCAGTACTTC. It yields the protein CASSQGYGDETQYF.

The chain combines TRBV10-3 with TRBJ1-2; 11 bases are a match to TRBD1. The CDR3 spans 16 residues. Germline-derived CDR1 and CDR2 are ENHRY and SYGVKD. V shed 5 bases, J shed 1 base, and the junction held 6 bases outside the gene matches. The CDR3 region is CAISNGQGAGNYGYTF. As DNA, the CDR3 is TGTGCCATCAGTAACGGACAGGGGGCTGGTAACTATGGCTACACCTTC.

The chain carries TRBV7-9 and TRBJ1-1; D remains unclear. The CDR3 contains 16 residues. From germline, CDR1 is SEHNR and CDR2 FQNEAQ (reference sequence). The V and J ends lost 2 bases and 0 bases respectively, with 13 bases between them. CDR3 protein: CASSLIWGGMNTEAFF. The CDR3 nucleotides read TGTGCCAGCAGCTTAATTTGGGGTGGAATGAACACTGAAGCTTTCTTT.

V gene TRBV20-1 combines with J gene TRBJ2-3, with D hard to call. CDR1 and CDR2 (germline): DFQATT, SNEGSKA (reference sequence). CDR3 length: 11 amino acids. The V end lost 5 bases, the J end lost 7 bases, and 10 bases lay between the germline ends. CDR3 protein: CSAASRNTQYF. CDR3 bases: TGCAGTGCTGCCAGCCGGAATACGCAGTATTTT.

The J gene is TRBJ1-1, the V gene TRBV5-6; D is perhaps TRBD1 (5 bases). CDR1 is SGHDT and CDR2 is YYEEEE in the germline V gene. There are 14 residues in the CDR3. Trimming took 4 bases from V and 4 from J, leaving 14 bases between them. The CDR3 DNA reads as TGTGCCAGCAGCCCTTACAGTGGGGCCACTGAAGCTTTCTTT. Translated, it gives CASSPYSGATEAFF. Combining the CDR3 with reference TRBV5-6 and TRBJ1-1 gives the whole variable domain DAGVTQSPTHLIKTRGQQVTLRCSPKSGHDTVSWYQQALGQGPQFIFQYYEEEERQRGNFPDRFSGHQFPNYSSELNVNALLLGDSALYLCASSPYSGATEAFFGQGTRLTVV.

This chain connects TRBV19 to TRBJ1-1; weak D call: TRBD1 (5 bases). The CDR3 is 16 amino acids. V was shortened by 5 bases and J by 0 bases, with 16 bases between the two germline ends. Germline assignment: CDR1 LNHDA and CDR2 SQIVND (reference sequence). CDR3 residues: CASSGMGGYMNTEAFF. The CDR3 DNA sequence: TGTGCCAGTAGTGGGATGGGGGGTTACATGAACACTGAAGCTTTCTTT.

In this sample, this clonotype turned up once. The junction does not match germline at one end; this may be a read error. The V call is TRBV5-4, the J call TRBJ2-2; 7 bases fit TRBD2. Germline V gene data show CDR1 as SGHNT and CDR2 as YYREEE (reference sequence). The CDR3 has 13 amino acids. The CDR3 nucleotides read TGTGCCAGCTGCGGGGGTAACACCGAGGAGCTGTTTTTT. Translation gives CASCGGNTEELFF. Full variable domain (outside the CDR3, taken from reference TRBV5-4 and TRBJ2-2): ETGVTQSPTHLIKTRGQQVTLRCSSQSGHNTVSWYQQALGQGPQFIFQYYREEENGRGNFPPRFSGLQFPNYSSELNVNALELDDSALYLCASCGGNTEELFFGEGSRLTVL.

The chain has TRBV5-6 and TRBJ2-1; a possible D gene is TRBD1 (6 bases). The CDR3 has 19 residues. V was clipped by 2 bases and J by 4 bases, with 25 bases between them. Looked up from germline, CDR1 is SGHDT and CDR2 is YYEEEE. In DNA form, the CDR3 reads TGTGCCAGCAGCTTTTCTGGTTTCGAGTCAGGGGTTGCGTACAATGAGCAGTTCTTC. This sequence encodes CASSFSGFESGVAYNEQFF.

This clonotype has only a few counts. The genes are TRBV11-2 and TRBJ2-1; weak D call: TRBD2 (6 bases). CDR1 and CDR2 from the germline V gene are SGHAT and FQNNGV. The CDR3 covers 16 residues. The V end was cut by 1 base, the J end by 8 bases, with 18 bases between. The CDR3 DNA sequence: TGTGCCAGCAGCTTAGGTGTAAAGCGGGCCATGGATGAGCAGTTCTTC. Translated: CASSLGVKRAMDEQFF.

This clonotype came up a few times. The chain employs TRBV12-3 or TRBV12-4 and TRBJ2-5; D might be TRBD2 (5 bases). This CDR3 has 14 residues. Trimming stripped 1 base from V and 3 bases from J, with 9 bases between. CDR3 in DNA: TGTGCCAGCAGTTTAGGGACTTTGAAAGAGACCCAGTACTTC. It codes for CASSLGTLKETQYF.

This clonotype showed up just a few times. The rearrangement links TRBV7-2 to TRBJ1-3, with D perhaps matching TRBD1 (5 bases). This CDR3 comprises 13 residues. Trimming took 4 bases from V and 8 from J, leaving 12 bases between them. The germline gives CDR1 SGHTA, CDR2 FQGNSA. The CDR3 protein is CASSSGRGYTIYF. CDR3 DNA: TGTGCCAGCAGCTCGGGGAGGGGTTACACCATATATTTT. Variable domain in full (rest from reference TRBV7-2 and TRBJ1-3): GAGVSQSPSNKVTEKGKDVELRCDPISGHTALYWYRQSLGQGLEFLIYFQGNSAPDKSGLPSDRFSAERTGGSVSTLTIQRTQQEDSAVYLCASSSGRGYTIYFGEGSWLTVV.

The CDR3 DNA is TGTGCCAGCAGCCCAGAGGTGGGCAGCTATGGCTACACCTTC. This codes for CASSPEVGSYGYTF. J is TRBJ1-2 and V is TRBV5-5; D gene ambiguous. V lost 4 bases, J lost 4 bases, and 14 bases lay in between. The CDR3 runs to 14 residues. CDR1 and CDR2 (germline): SGHKS, YYEKEE (reference sequence).

The chain links TRBV5-6 to TRBJ2-5; TRBD1 aligns across 8 bases. The length of the CDR3 is 15 residues. V trimming: 4 bases; J trimming: 2 bases; junction bases outside the gene matches: 7. Germline CDR1 SGHDT, CDR2 YYEEEE. The CDR3 region is CASSGGQGPQETQYF. The CDR3 coding sequence is TGTGCCAGCAGCGGAGGACAGGGCCCTCAAGAGACCCAGTACTTC.